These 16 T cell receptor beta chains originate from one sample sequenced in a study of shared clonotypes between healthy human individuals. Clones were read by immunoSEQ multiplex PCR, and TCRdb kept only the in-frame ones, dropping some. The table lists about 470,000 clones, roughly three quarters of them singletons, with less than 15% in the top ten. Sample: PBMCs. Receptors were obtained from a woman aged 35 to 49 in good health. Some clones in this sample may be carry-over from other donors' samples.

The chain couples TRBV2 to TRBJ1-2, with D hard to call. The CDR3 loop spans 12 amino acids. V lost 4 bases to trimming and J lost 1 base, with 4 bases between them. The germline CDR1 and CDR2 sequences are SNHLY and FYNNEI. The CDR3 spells CASSGHNYGYTF. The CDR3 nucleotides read TGTGCCAGCAGTGGGCATAACTATGGCTACACCTTC.

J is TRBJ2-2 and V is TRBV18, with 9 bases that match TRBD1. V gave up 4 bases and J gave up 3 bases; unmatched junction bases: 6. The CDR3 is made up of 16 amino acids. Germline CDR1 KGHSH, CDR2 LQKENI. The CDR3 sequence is CASSRPGTGYTGELFF. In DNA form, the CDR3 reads TGTGCCAGCTCACGGCCCGGGACAGGGTACACCGGGGAGCTGTTTTTT.

CDR3 sequence: CASSTKGGPYEQYF. For the CDR3, the DNA is TGTGCCAGTAGTACGAAGGGGGGGCCCTACGAGCAGTACTTC. The rearrangement joins TRBV19 to TRBJ2-7; a possible D gene is TRBD2 (7 bases). The germline V gene encodes CDR1 LNHDA and CDR2 SQIVND (reference sequence). CDR3 length: 14 amino acids. V was clipped by 4 bases and J by 2 bases, with 12 bases between them.

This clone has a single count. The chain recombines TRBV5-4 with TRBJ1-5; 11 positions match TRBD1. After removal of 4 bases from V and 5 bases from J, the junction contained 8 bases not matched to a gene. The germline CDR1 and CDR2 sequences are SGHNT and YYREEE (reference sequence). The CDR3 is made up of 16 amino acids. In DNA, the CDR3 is TGTGCCAGCAGCGATCGGGACAGGGGGGGGGATCAGCCCCAGCATTTT. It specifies CASSDRDRGGDQPQHF.

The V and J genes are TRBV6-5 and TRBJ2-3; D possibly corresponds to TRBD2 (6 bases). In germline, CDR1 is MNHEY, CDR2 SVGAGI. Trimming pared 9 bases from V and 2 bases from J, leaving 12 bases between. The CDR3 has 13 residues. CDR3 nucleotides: TGTGCCAGTCGGGAGAGGCTCACAGATACGCAGTATTTT. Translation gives CASRERLTDTQYF.

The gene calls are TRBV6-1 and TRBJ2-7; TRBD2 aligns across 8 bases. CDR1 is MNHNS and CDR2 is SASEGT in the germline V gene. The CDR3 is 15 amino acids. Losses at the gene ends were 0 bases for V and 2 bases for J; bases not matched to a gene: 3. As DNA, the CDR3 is TGTGCCAGCAGTGAAGCTCTAGCGGGTCCCTACGAGCAGTACTTC. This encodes CASSEALAGPYEQYF.

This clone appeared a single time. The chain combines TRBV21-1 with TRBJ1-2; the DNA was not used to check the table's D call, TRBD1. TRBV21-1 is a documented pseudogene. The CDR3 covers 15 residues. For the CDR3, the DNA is TGTGCCAGCACCCCGGGACAGGAGTTTAACTATGGCTACACCTTC. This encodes CASTPGQEFNYGYTF.

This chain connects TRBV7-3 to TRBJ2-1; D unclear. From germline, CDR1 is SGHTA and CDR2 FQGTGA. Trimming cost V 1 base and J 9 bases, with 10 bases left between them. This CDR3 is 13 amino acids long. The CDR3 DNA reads TGTGCCAGCAGCTTAAGCCTAGTGGGTGAGCAGTTCTTC. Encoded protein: CASSLSLVGEQFF.

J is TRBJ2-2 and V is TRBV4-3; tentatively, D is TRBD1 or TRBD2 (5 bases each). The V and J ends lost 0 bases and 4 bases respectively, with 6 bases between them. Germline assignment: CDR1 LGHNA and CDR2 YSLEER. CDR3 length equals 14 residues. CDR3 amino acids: CASSQEGVTGELFF. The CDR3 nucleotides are TGCGCCAGCAGCCAAGAGGGGGTCACCGGGGAGCTGTTTTTT.

The DNA of the CDR3 is TGTGCCAGCAGTGGCGGCAGAGGGCACTACAATGAGCAGTTCTTC. Translating gives CASSGGRGHYNEQFF. The rearrangement uses TRBV6-1 and TRBJ2-1, with D possibly TRBD2 on 5 matching bases. From germline, CDR1 is MNHNS and CDR2 SASEGT. The length of the CDR3 is 15 residues. V lost 4 bases and J 3 bases, leaving 13 bases between the germline ends.

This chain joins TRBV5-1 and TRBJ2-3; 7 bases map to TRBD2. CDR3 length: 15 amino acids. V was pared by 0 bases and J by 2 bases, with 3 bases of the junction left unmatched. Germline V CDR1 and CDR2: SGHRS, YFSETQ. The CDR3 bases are TGCGCCAGCAGCTTGGAAGCGGGGCCCACAGATACGCAGTATTTT. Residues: CASSLEAGPTDTQYF. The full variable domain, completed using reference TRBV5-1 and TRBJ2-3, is KAGVTQTPRYLIKTRGQQVTLSCSPISGHRSVSWYQQTPGQGLQFLFEYFSETQRNKGNFPGRFSGRQFSNSRSEMNVSTLELGDSALYLCASSLEAGPTDTQYFGPGTRLTVL.

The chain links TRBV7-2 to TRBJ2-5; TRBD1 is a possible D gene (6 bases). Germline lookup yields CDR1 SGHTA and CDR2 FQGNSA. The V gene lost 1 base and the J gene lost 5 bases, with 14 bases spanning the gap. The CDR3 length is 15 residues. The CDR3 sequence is CASSLVSGVGETQYF. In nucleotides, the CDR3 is TGTGCCAGCAGCTTAGTGTCAGGGGTAGGGGAGACCCAGTACTTC.

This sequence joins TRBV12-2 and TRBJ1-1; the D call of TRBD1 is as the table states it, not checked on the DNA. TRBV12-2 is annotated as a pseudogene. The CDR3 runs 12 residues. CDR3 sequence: CASRLQGHEAFF. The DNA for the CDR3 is TGTGCAAGTCGCTTACAGGGACATGAAGCTTTCTTT.

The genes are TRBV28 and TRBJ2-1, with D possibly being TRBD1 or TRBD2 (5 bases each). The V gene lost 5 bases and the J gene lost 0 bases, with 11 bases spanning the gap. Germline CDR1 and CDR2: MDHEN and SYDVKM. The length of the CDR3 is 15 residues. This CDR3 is CASSLEGSSYNEQFF. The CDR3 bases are TGTGCCAGCAGTCTCGAGGGGAGCTCCTACAATGAGCAGTTCTTC.

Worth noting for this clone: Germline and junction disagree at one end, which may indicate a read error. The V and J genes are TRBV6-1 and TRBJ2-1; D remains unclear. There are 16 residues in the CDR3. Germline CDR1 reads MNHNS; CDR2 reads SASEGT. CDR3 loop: CASRDPLAGSYNEQFF. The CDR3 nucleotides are TGTGCCAGCCGTGATCCCTTAGCTGGGTCCTACAATGAGCAGTTCTTC.

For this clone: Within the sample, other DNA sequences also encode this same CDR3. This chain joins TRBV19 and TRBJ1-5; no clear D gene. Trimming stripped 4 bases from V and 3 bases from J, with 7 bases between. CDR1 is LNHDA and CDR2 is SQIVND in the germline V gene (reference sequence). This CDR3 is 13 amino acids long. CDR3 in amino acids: CASSRQHNQPQHF. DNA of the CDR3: TGTGCCAGTAGTAGGCAACACAATCAGCCCCAGCATTTT.